Shown below are 21 T cell receptor beta chains from a single sample sequenced in a study of CXCR3-negative and CXCR3-positive naive CD8 T cells. No antigen has been assigned to these receptors. Via 5' RACE with UMI labels, TRB cDNA libraries were prepared. Using the 5' RACE reads, TCRdb records one entry per CDR3 protein without DNA. In total, the table holds 130,000 or so distinct CDR3 sequences. Study-level points and caveats: When CXCR3-positive naive cells were set against CXCR3-negative naive cells, the former had more hydrophobic TRB CDR3s.

What was sequenced was naive CXCR3+ CD8+ T cells from blood. Documented subset: CD45RO-CCR7+CD27+CD95- naive CD8+ T cells expressing CXCR3 (TNR3+). These TCRs come from a human donor in good health. Some clones in this sample may be carry-over from other donors' samples.

The chain carries TRBV5-1 and TRBJ2-7; no DNA is available, so the TRBD2 call from TCRdb remains unchecked. CDR3 length equals 15 residues. CDR1 is SGHRS, CDR2 YFSETQ, per germline. The CDR3 spells CASRAGTSGRYEQYF.

This chain uses TRBV7-8 with TRBJ2-1. The germline gives CDR1 SGHVS, CDR2 FQNEAQ. This CDR3 is 15 amino acids long. CDR3 amino acids: CASTRTLGAHNEQFF.

The chain couples TRBV29-1 to TRBJ2-7; TCRdb's D call of TRBD1 is untestable without DNA. There are 15 residues in the CDR3. Germline V gene lookup returns CDR1 SQVTM and CDR2 ANQGSEA. CDR3 region: CSVALGLVNSYEQYF.

The chain employs TRBV13 and TRBJ2-7. The CDR3 covers 14 residues. Germline V gene sequence: CDR1 PRHDT, CDR2 FYEKMQ (reference sequence). CDR3 sequence reads: CASSPTGSSYEQYF.

V and J are TRBV2 and TRBJ2-5; TCRdb returns TRBD1, unconfirmable since there is no DNA. The germline gives CDR1 SNHLY, CDR2 FYNNEI. The CDR3 is 13 residues long. The CDR3 protein is CASSPQGGETQYF.

J is TRBJ2-2 and V is TRBV13; the D gene TCRdb calls, TRBD1, cannot be checked with no DNA. The CDR3 runs to 14 residues. Looked up from germline, CDR1 is PRHDT and CDR2 is FYEKMQ (reference sequence). This CDR3 is CASSTGTGTGELFF.

The V and J genes are TRBV7-9 and TRBJ1-2; TCRdb outputs TRBD1, but without DNA this stays unchecked. The germline gives CDR1 SEHNR, CDR2 FQNEAQ (reference sequence). This CDR3 comprises 16 residues. The CDR3 loop is CASSSPRDIINYGYTF.

The rearrangement links TRBV20-1 to TRBJ2-7. The CDR3 sequence is 12 residues long. Germline V lookup: CDR1 DFQATT, CDR2 SNEGSKA (reference sequence). This CDR3 reads CSASGMGYEQYF.

The chain is built from TRBV7-9 and TRBJ2-5; as DNA is missing, the TRBD2 call by TCRdb cannot be tested. CDR3 size: 14 residues. Germline V lookup: CDR1 SEHNR, CDR2 FQNEAQ (reference sequence). This CDR3 is CASSFLDGGETQYF.

V and J are TRBV7-9 and TRBJ2-7; the D call of TRBD2 rests on TCRdb alone, since no DNA is present to check it. Germline CDR1 is SEHNR and CDR2 is FQNEAQ (reference sequence). CDR3 length equals 16 residues. The CDR3 loop is CASSPLLAGAAYEQYF.

The V and J genes are TRBV12-3 or TRBV12-4 and TRBJ1-5; the D call from TCRdb, TRBD1, cannot be confirmed without DNA. The CDR3 extends over 13 amino acids. The chain's CDR3 is CASSFDRAQPQHF.

V usage is TRBV21-1 and J usage is TRBJ1-5; TCRdb designates TRBD1, a call that cannot be tested without DNA. TRBV21-1 is assigned pseudogene status. There are 17 residues in the CDR3. CDR3 sequence: CASSKLGATDSNQPQHF.

This rearrangement joins TRBV5-6 to TRBJ2-7; TCRdb's assignment of TRBD1 cannot be checked, as there is no DNA. The CDR3 spans 15 residues. Per the germline V gene, CDR1 is SGHDT and CDR2 is YYEEEE. CDR3: CASSLQPWPGYEQYF.

The V call is TRBV28, the J call TRBJ2-1; absent DNA, TCRdb's TRBD1 call cannot be checked. The CDR3 is 14 amino acids. Germline loops: CDR1 MDHEN, CDR2 SYDVKM. The CDR3 reads CATHNYREVNEQFF. Looking up the rest from reference TRBV28 and TRBJ2-1 gives the full variable domain: DVKVTQSSRYLVKRTGEKVFLECVQDMDHENMFWYRQDPGLGLRLIYFSYDVKMKEKGDIPEGYSVSREKKERFSLILESASTNQTSMYLCATHNYREVNEQFFGPGTRLTVL.

V gene TRBV5-4 combines with J gene TRBJ2-7; TCRdb gives TRBD2 as the D gene, but with no DNA this cannot be confirmed. CDR1 SGHNT and CDR2 YYREEE come from the germline V gene (reference sequence). The CDR3 is 15 residues long. This chain's CDR3 is CASSLGPGLVVEQYF.

V and J are TRBV29-1 and TRBJ2-7; absent DNA, TCRdb's TRBD1 call cannot be checked. In germline, CDR1 is SQVTM, CDR2 ANQGSEA. The CDR3 contains 12 residues. CDR3: CSVAPTGYEQYF.

The chain is built from TRBV20-1 and TRBJ1-5; TCRdb indicates TRBD1, and absent DNA this call remains unverified. The CDR3 is made up of 21 amino acids. Germline V gene sequence: CDR1 DFQATT, CDR2 SNEGSKA (reference sequence). CDR3 loop: CSASLMRRDSENFYSNQPQHF.

The chain has TRBV9 and TRBJ1-2. The CDR3 totals 15 residues. Germline CDR1 and CDR2: SGDLS and YYNGEE. The chain's CDR3 is CASSGSWTEVYGYTF.

The V gene is TRBV6-2 or TRBV6-3, the J gene TRBJ2-3; TCRdb indicates TRBD2, and absent DNA this call remains unverified. The CDR3 runs 17 residues. Looked up from germline, CDR1 is MNHEY and CDR2 is SVGEGT. The CDR3 loop reads CASSSLRMDLSTDTQYF.

The V and J genes are TRBV19 and TRBJ2-3; the TCRdb call, TRBD1, lacks DNA for checking. Germline CDR1 reads LNHDA; CDR2 reads SQIVND (reference sequence). The CDR3 covers 13 residues. The CDR3 sequence is CASSSGGADTQYF.

This chain joins TRBV4-1 and TRBJ2-7; TCRdb names TRBD1, which stays unverified in the absence of DNA. Germline-derived CDR1 and CDR2 are MGHRA and YSYEKL. The CDR3 totals 12 residues. The CDR3 here is CASSQVPGEQYF.